This TCR beta chain was sequenced for a study of blood T cell repertoires in COVID-19. For the study at large: COVID-19 samples, acute and convalescent, were from the United States, Italy and Spain. PBMCs, B-cell-depleted T cells, or T cells provided the cDNA or gDNA that made up the material.

Trimming took 5 bases from V and 2 from J, leaving 16 bases between them. The CDR3 extends over 16 amino acids. CDR1 is MDHEN and CDR2 is SYDVKM in the germline V gene. In its sample, this clone was seen once. As originally analysed: Reference gene primer amplification yielded estimated nucleated cell counts. Profiling relied on immunoSEQ multiplex PCR, and the TCRdb table lists in-frame clones only, not all of them. V, J and clone size were drawn from that table, and D and trimming were deduced from the DNA. The table has 100,000 to 150,000 clones, 75% to 85% seen once. The TCR originated in a man aged 35-49 years with active or convalescent COVID-19. The V and J genes are TRBV28 and TRBJ1-5; no clear D gene. The specimen was peripheral blood. In nucleotides, the CDR3 is TGTGCCAGCAGTCCTCGAGGGTCTCGAGGCAATCAGCCCCAGCATTTT. Amino acid sequence: CASSPRGSRGNQPQHF.